The 19 T cell receptor beta chains below were found in one sample sequenced in a study of T cell responses to AZD1222 COVID-19 vaccine. TCRdb's table, derived via immunoSEQ multiplex PCR, lists solely in-frame clones and lacks some. Of about 69,000 clones in the sample, 80% are singletons; the top ten hold roughly an eighth. Specimen: peripheral blood, collected 28 days after the second AZD1222 dose. These receptors were taken from an adult who received the AZD1222 COVID-19 vaccine.

The rearrangement uses TRBV5-1 and TRBJ2-1, with D possibly being TRBD2 (5 bases). V shed 4 bases and J shed 9 bases, with 17 bases lying between them. The germline V gene has CDR1 SGHRS and CDR2 YFSETQ. The CDR3 is 14 residues long. CDR3 sequence (DNA): TGCGCCAGCAGCCTCGACACAGCGGTTGGTGAGCAGTTCTTC. Its protein is CASSLDTAVGEQFF.

This CDR3 is CASSKSPSGTTYGYTF. The CDR3 nucleotides read TGTGCCAGTAGTAAATCGCCCAGTGGGACGACCTATGGCTACACCTTC. The chain joins TRBV19 to TRBJ1-2; a weak D match, TRBD1 (5 bases). Per germline, CDR1 LNHDA and CDR2 SQIVND (reference sequence). The CDR3 has 16 residues. The germline V and J ends were trimmed by 4 bases and 4 bases, with 19 bases remaining between them.

J is TRBJ1-2 and V is TRBV3-1 (or the pseudogene TRBV3-2); D gene unclear. V lost 1 base, J lost 8 bases, and 8 bases lay in between. The CDR3 covers 12 residues. Germline CDR1 reads LGHDT; CDR2 reads YNNKEL (reference sequence). The CDR3 region is CASSQVKVGYTF. DNA for the CDR3: TGTGCCAGCAGCCAAGTGAAAGTCGGCTACACCTTC.

The CDR3 sequence: CASSIMSGDSPLHF. DNA of the CDR3: TGTGCCAGTAGTATAATGAGCGGGGATTCACCCCTCCACTTT. V usage is TRBV19 and J usage is TRBJ1-6; no clear D gene. The CDR3 has 14 amino acids. The germline V gene encodes CDR1 LNHDA and CDR2 SQIVND (reference sequence). V was pared by 2 bases and J by 8 bases, with 10 bases between.

The CDR3 DNA is TGTGCCAGCAGCCAAGGGAATCTCAAGGGGAGCTCCTATAATTCACCCCTCCACTTT. Translating gives CASSQGNLKGSSYNSPLHF. This chain links TRBV3-1 (or the pseudogene TRBV3-2) with TRBJ1-6; TRBD1 is a possible D gene (5 bases). CDR1 is LGHDT and CDR2 is YNNKEL in the germline V gene (reference sequence). The V and J ends lost 1 base and 0 bases respectively, with 16 bases between them. The CDR3 consists of 19 residues.

This clone appeared a few times. The chain carries TRBV5-1 and TRBJ1-2; no clear D gene. Trimming cost V 4 bases and J 4 bases, with 17 bases left between them. From germline, CDR1 is SGHRS and CDR2 YFSETQ. The CDR3 is 15 amino acids. CDR3 sequence (DNA): TGCGCCAGCAGCCACAACCTGCCCCGGACCTATGGCTACACCTTC. Translated: CASSHNLPRTYGYTF. Full variable domain (remainder filled in from reference TRBV5-1 and TRBJ1-2): KAGVTQTPRYLIKTRGQQVTLSCSPISGHRSVSWYQQTPGQGLQFLFEYFSETQRNKGNFPGRFSGRQFSNSRSEMNVSTLELGDSALYLCASSHNLPRTYGYTFGSGTRLTVV.

The gene calls are TRBV19 and TRBJ2-7, with 7 bases matching TRBD1. CDR1 is LNHDA and CDR2 is SQIVND in the germline V gene (reference sequence). Germline trimming cut 4 bases from V and 2 bases from J; bases unmatched to any gene: 5. The CDR3 has 14 amino acids. CDR3 region: CASSTTGTAYEQYF. The CDR3, as DNA: TGTGCCAGTAGTACTACCGGGACAGCCTACGAGCAGTACTTC. The full variable domain, with the rest looked up from reference TRBV19 and TRBJ2-7, is DGGITQSPKYLFRKEGQNVTLSCEQNLNHDAMYWYRQDPGQGLRLIYYSQIVNDFQKGDIAEGYSVSREKKESFPLTVTSAQKNPTAFYLCASSTTGTAYEQYFGPGTRLTVT.

This clone was counted a single time. The rearrangement uses TRBV5-6 and TRBJ2-7, with D possibly matching TRBD1 (6 bases). Trimming left V 5 bases short and J 3 bases short, with 18 bases between. The CDR3 has 15 amino acids. Germline CDR1 and CDR2: SGHDT and YYEEEE. CDR3 in amino acids: CASSPRGWGVYEQYF. The CDR3 DNA reads as TGTGCCAGCAGTCCTAGGGGGTGGGGAGTCTACGAGCAGTACTTC.

This rearrangement joins TRBV12-3 or TRBV12-4 to TRBJ2-3; no definite D call. The CDR3 loop spans 13 amino acids. V gave up 5 bases and J gave up 4 bases, with 10 bases separating them. The CDR3 DNA reads as TGTGCCAGCAGTCCGTCCGGAGCAGATACGCAGTATTTT. This translates into CASSPSGADTQYF.

The rearrangement joins TRBV9 to TRBJ1-4; TRBD1 might be the D (5 bases). Germline V lookup: CDR1 SGDLS, CDR2 YYNGEE. There are 14 residues in the CDR3. V was shortened by 3 bases and J by 7 bases, with 13 bases between the two germline ends. The CDR3 loop is CASSARQGSEKLFF. Written as DNA, the CDR3 is TGTGCCAGCAGCGCCCGCCAGGGAAGTGAAAAACTGTTTTTT.

The chain combines TRBV10-3 with TRBJ1-5; weak D call: TRBD1 (6 bases). V was cut by 4 bases and J by 7 bases, with 11 bases left in between. The V gene's germline CDR1 is ENHRY and CDR2 SYGVKD. The CDR3 runs 13 residues. The CDR3 sequence is CAISAGVGQPQHF. CDR3 DNA: TGTGCCATCAGTGCAGGGGTGGGCCAGCCCCAGCATTTT.

This chain uses TRBV19 with TRBJ1-6, with D uncertain. This CDR3 has 15 amino acids. V was shortened by 6 bases and J by 7 bases, with 16 bases between the two germline ends. Germline CDR1 reads LNHDA; CDR2 reads SQIVND (reference sequence). CDR3 amino acids: CASRGDGVENSPLHF. The CDR3 coding sequence is TGTGCCAGTAGGGGCGACGGGGTAGAGAATTCACCCCTCCACTTT.

The rearrangement uses TRBV21-1 and TRBJ1-1. TRBV21-1 is labeled a pseudogene. The CDR3 contains 13 residues. DNA for the CDR3: TGTGCCAGCAGCCCCCGAGAGAACACTGAAGCTTTCTTT. Its translation is CASSPRENTEAFF.

This chain joins TRBV18 and TRBJ1-1; no clear D gene. CDR3 length: 13 residues. Germline lookup yields CDR1 KGHSH and CDR2 LQKENI. Trimming stripped 7 bases from V and 2 bases from J, with 11 bases between. The CDR3 sequence is CASLREYNTEAFF. The CDR3 DNA sequence: TGTGCCAGCTTACGGGAGTACAACACTGAAGCTTTCTTT.

The chain employs TRBV19 and TRBJ1-1; D might be TRBD1 (6 bases). Trimming removed 6 bases at V and 4 bases at J, with 15 bases between. Germline loops: CDR1 LNHDA, CDR2 SQIVND (reference sequence). The CDR3 covers 14 residues. Here the CDR3 DNA reads TGTGCCAGTAGGCTAGGGGGGGCGGGCACTGAAGCTTTCTTT. This gives the protein CASRLGGAGTEAFF.

The CDR3 coding sequence is TGTGCCAGCAGCCCCTTGTGGTCAACTAATGAAAAACTGTTTTTT. Amino acid sequence: CASSPLWSTNEKLFF. This chain connects TRBV3-1 (or the pseudogene TRBV3-2) to TRBJ1-4; D not resolved. Trimming pared 4 bases from V and 0 bases from J, leaving 9 bases between. Germline values: CDR1 LGHDT, CDR2 YNNKEL (reference sequence). This CDR3 is 15 amino acids long.

The rearrangement joins TRBV5-4 to TRBJ2-1; 11 bases are a match to TRBD2. CDR1 SGHNT and CDR2 YYREEE come from the germline V gene (reference sequence). With V trimmed by 0 bases and J by 4 bases, 6 bases remained unmatched. The CDR3 is 17 residues long. The chain's CDR3 is CASSLVSGGAGYNEQFF. The CDR3 nucleotides are TGTGCCAGCAGCTTGGTTAGCGGGGGGGCCGGTTACAATGAGCAGTTCTTC.

The chain recombines TRBV27 with TRBJ2-6, with D tentatively TRBD1 (5 bases). Per germline, CDR1 MNHEY and CDR2 SMNVEV (reference sequence). Trimming took 3 bases from V and 0 from J, leaving 15 bases between them. The CDR3 is 18 residues long. The CDR3: CASSFLQVRYSGANVLTF. CDR3 coding DNA: TGTGCCAGCAGTTTTCTACAGGTCCGATACTCTGGGGCCAACGTCCTGACTTTC.

The genes are TRBV4-2 and TRBJ2-5; 10 bases match TRBD2. The trim removed 1 base at V and 1 base at J, leaving 3 bases unmatched. Looked up from germline, CDR1 is LGHNA and CDR2 is YNFKEQ. The CDR3 spans 16 residues. For the CDR3, the DNA is TGTGCCAGCAGCCAAGGGTCTAGCGGGGGCCAAGAGACCCAGTACTTC. Its protein is CASSQGSSGGQETQYF.